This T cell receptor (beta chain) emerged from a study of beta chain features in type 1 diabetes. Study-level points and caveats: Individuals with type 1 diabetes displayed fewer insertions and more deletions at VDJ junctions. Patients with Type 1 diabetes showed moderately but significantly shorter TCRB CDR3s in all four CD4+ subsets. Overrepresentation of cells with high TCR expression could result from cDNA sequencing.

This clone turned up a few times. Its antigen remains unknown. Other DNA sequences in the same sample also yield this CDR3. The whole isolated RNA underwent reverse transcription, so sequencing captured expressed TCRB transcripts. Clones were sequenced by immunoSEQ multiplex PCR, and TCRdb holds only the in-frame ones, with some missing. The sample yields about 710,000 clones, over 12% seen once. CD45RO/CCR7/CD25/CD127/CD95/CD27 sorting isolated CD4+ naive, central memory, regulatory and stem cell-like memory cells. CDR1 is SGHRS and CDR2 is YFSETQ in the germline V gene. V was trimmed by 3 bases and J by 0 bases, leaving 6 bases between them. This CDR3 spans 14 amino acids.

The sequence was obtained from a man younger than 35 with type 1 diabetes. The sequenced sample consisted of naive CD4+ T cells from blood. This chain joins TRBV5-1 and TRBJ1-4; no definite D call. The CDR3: CASSSGTTNEKLFF. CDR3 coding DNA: TGCGCCAGCAGCTCGGGGACAACTAATGAAAAACTGTTTTTT.